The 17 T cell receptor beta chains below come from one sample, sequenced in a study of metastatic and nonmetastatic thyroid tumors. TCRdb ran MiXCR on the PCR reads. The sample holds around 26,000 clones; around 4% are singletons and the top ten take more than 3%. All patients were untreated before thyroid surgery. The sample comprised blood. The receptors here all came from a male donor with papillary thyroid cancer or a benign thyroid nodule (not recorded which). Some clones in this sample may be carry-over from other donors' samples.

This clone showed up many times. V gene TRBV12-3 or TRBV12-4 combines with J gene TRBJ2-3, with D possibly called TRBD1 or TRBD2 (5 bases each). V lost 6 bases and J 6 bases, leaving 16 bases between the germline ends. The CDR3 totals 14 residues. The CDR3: CASSRGPGSDTQYF. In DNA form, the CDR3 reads TGTGCCAGCAGCCGAGGACCAGGGAGCGATACGCAGTATTTT.

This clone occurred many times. The CDR3 coding sequence is TGCGCCAGCAGCGGGGACAGCTCCTACGAGCAGTACTTC. This gives the protein CASSGDSSYEQYF. The chain couples TRBV5-1 to TRBJ2-7; 7 nucleotides agree with TRBD1. The trim removed 4 bases at V and 0 bases at J, leaving 1 base unmatched. The CDR3 covers 13 residues. Germline loops: CDR1 SGHRS, CDR2 YFSETQ.

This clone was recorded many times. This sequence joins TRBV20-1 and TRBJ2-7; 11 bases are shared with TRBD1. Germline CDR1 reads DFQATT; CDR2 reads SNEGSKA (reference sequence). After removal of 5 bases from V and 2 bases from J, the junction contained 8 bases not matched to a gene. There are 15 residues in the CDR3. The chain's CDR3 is CSADPGTGGTYEQYF. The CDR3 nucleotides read TGCAGTGCTGACCCCGGGACAGGGGGGACCTACGAGCAGTACTTC.

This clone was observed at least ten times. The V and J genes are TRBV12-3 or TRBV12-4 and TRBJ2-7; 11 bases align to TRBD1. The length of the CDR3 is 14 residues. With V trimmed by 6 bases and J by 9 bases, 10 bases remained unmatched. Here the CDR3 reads CASSPGTGGDVQYF. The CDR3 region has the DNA TGTGCCAGCAGCCCCGGGACAGGGGGGGACGTGCAGTACTTC.

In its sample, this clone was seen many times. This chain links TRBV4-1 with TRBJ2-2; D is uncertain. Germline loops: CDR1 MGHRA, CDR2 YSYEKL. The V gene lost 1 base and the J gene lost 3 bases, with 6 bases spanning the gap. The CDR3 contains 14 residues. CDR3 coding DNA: TGCGCCAGCAGCCAAGGGGCTGACACCGGGGAGCTGTTTTTT. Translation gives CASSQGADTGELFF.

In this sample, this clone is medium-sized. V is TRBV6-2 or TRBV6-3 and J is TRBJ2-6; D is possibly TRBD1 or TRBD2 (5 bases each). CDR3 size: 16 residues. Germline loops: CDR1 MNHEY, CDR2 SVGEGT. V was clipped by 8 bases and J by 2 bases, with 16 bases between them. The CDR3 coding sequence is TGTGCCAGCCAGGCGGGTGGGGACCCTGGGGCCAACGTCCTGACTTTC. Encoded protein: CASQAGGDPGANVLTF.

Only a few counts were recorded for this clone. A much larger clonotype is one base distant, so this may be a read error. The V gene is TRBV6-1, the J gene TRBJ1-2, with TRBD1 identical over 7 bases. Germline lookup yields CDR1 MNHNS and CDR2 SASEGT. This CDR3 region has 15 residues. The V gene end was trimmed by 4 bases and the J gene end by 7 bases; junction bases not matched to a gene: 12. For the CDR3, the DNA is TGTGCCAGCAGTGTTGGGTTGGAGGGGGCCGGTGGCTACACCTTC. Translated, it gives CASSVGLEGAGGYTF.

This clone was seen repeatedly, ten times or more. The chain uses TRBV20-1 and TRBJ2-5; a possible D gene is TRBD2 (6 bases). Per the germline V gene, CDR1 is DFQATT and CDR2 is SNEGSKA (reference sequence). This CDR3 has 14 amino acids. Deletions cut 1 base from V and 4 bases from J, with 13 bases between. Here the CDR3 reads CSARVGRETETQYF. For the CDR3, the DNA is TGCAGTGCTAGAGTCGGACGGGAGACAGAGACCCAGTACTTC.

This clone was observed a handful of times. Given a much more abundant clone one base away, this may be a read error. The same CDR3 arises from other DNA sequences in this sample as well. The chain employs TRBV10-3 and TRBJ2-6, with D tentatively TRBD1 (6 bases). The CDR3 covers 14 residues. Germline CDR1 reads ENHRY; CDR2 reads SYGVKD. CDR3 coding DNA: TGTGCCATCAGCCCAGGGGCTGGGGCCAATGTCCTGACTTTC. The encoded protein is CAISPGAGANVLTF.

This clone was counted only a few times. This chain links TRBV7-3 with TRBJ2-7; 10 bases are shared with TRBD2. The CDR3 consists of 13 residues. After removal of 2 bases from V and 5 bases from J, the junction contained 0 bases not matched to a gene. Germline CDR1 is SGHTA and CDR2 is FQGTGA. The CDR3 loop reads CASSLLAGDEQYF. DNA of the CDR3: TGTGCCAGCAGCTTACTAGCGGGAGACGAGCAGTACTTC.

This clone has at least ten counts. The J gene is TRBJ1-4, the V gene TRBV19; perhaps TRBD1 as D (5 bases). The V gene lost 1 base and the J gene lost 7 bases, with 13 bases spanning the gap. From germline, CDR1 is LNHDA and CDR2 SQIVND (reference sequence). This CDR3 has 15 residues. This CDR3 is CASSIGQGAGEKLFF. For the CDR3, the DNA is TGTGCCAGTAGTATAGGTCAAGGGGCAGGTGAAAAACTGTTTTTT.

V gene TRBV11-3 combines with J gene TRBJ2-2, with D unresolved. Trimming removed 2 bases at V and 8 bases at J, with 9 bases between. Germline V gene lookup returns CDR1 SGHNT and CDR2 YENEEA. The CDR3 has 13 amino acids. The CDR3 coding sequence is TGTGCCAGCAGCTTATATCATGGGGGGGAGCTGTTTTTT. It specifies CASSLYHGGELFF. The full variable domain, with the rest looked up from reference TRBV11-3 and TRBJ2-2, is EAGVVQSPRYKIIEKKQPVAFWCNPISGHNTLYWYLQNLGQGPELLIRYENEEAVDDSQLPKDRFSAERLKGVDSTLKIQPAELGDSAVYLCASSLYHGGELFFGEGSRLTVL.

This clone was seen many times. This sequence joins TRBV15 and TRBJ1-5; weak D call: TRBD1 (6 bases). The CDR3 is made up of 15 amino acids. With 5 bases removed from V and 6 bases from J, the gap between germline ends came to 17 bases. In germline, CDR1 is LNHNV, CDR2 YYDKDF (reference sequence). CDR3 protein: CATSERPGGAQPQHF. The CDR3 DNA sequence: TGTGCCACCAGCGAGAGACCTGGGGGGGCTCAGCCCCAGCATTTT.

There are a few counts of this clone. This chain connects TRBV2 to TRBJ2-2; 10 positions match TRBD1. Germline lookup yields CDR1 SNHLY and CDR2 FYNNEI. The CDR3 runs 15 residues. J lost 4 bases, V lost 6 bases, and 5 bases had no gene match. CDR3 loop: CASRIGTGVTGELFF. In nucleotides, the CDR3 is TGTGCCAGCAGGATCGGGACAGGGGTCACCGGGGAGCTGTTTTTT.

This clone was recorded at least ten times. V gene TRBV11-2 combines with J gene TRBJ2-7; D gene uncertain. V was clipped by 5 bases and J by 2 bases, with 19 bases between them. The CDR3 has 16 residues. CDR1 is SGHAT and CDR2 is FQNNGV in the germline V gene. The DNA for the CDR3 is TGTGCCAGCAGCCCTTTGAAAGGCGGAGACACCTACGAGCAGTACTTC. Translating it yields CASSPLKGGDTYEQYF.

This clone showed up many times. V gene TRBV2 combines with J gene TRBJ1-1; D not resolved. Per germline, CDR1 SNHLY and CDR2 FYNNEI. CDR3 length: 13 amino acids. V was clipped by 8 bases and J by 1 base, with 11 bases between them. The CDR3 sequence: CASGELENTEAFF. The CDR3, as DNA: TGTGCCAGCGGGGAGTTGGAGAACACTGAAGCTTTCTTT.

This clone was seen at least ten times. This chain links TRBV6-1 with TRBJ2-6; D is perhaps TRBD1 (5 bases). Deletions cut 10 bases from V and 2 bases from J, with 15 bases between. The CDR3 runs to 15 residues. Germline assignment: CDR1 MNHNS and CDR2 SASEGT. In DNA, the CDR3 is TGTGCCACGGACGATGGACACACTGGGGCCAACGTCCTGACTTTC. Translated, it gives CATDDGHTGANVLTF.